The 14 T cell receptor beta chains reported below all come from one sample, sequenced in a study of cytomegalovirus exposure and HLA in healthy donors. The PCR had 60 Vbeta and 13 Jbeta primers. TCRdb's table, derived via immunoSEQ multiplex PCR, lists solely in-frame clones and lacks some. The sample has about 240,000 clones; 82% are singletons. The material sequenced was PBMCs. These receptors were taken from a woman aged 40 to 50 in good health and CMV-seropositive.

This clone showed up just once. The chain carries TRBV30 and TRBJ2-7; 10 bases are a match to TRBD1. J gave up 4 bases and V 0 bases, and 6 bases lay outside the gene matches. CDR3 length: 15 residues. Germline CDR1 GTSNPN, CDR2 SVGIG (reference sequence). As DNA, the CDR3 is TGTGCCTGGAGTGTAACTGGGACAGGGGCTTACGAGCAGTACTTC. It yields the protein CAWSVTGTGAYEQYF.

V usage is TRBV27 and J usage is TRBJ2-3, with TRBD1 identical over 8 bases. This CDR3 contains 14 residues. The V segment lost 2 bases and the J segment 10 bases; nucleotides outside the gene matches: 8. The germline CDR1 and CDR2 sequences are MNHEY and SMNVEV (reference sequence). In DNA form, the CDR3 reads TGTGCCAGCAGTTTAAGGGACACAGGGGGGTCGCAGTATTTT. Protein product: CASSLRDTGGSQYF.

Comment on this clone: The same CDR3 arises from other DNA sequences in this sample as well. The chain uses TRBV7-9 and TRBJ1-1; maybe TRBD1 (5 bases). The ends were cut back, 2 bases at V and 2 bases at J, with 9 bases in the middle. This CDR3 is built from 14 residues. Germline assignment: CDR1 SEHNR and CDR2 FQNEAQ (reference sequence). The CDR3 DNA is TGTGCCAGCAGCTTATTGGGGGGAAACACTGAAGCTTTCTTT. It is translated as CASSLLGGNTEAFF.

The chain is built from TRBV7-9 and TRBJ2-3; unclear D gene. This CDR3 has 13 residues. The V and J ends lost 5 bases and 1 base respectively, with 7 bases between them. Germline CDR1 SEHNR, CDR2 FQNEAQ (reference sequence). The DNA of the CDR3 is TGTGCCAGCAGCCCCGGAGGCACAGATACGCAGTATTTT. This encodes CASSPGGTDTQYF.

The chain employs TRBV7-2 and TRBJ1-2, with TRBD1 identical over 7 bases. V lost 6 bases to trimming and J lost 6 bases; unmatched junction nucleotides: 7. This CDR3 contains 13 residues. Germline values: CDR1 SGHTA, CDR2 FQGNSA. CDR3 DNA: TGTGCCAGCAGTACGACAGGGATGAATGGCTACACCTTC. Its translation: CASSTTGMNGYTF.

A few counts support this clone. The V gene is TRBV6-6, the J gene TRBJ1-1; no reliable D call. Trimming shortened V by 5 bases and J by 1 base, and 8 bases separated the two germline ends. The CDR3 is 13 amino acids. The germline gives CDR1 MNHNY, CDR2 SVGAGI (reference sequence). The CDR3 region has the DNA TGTGCCAGCAGTCAGGCGGGGAACACTGAAGCTTTCTTT. The encoded protein is CASSQAGNTEAFF.

The chain employs TRBV15 and TRBJ2-1; 9 bases map to TRBD2. V was clipped by 9 bases and J by 10 bases; unmatched bases: 13. This CDR3 is built from 14 residues. From germline, CDR1 is LNHNV and CDR2 YYDKDF (reference sequence). The CDR3 spells CATNQNAGGREQFF. CDR3 in DNA: TGTGCCACTAACCAGAACGCGGGGGGGCGAGAGCAGTTCTTC.

This clone was seen a single time. The rearrangement joins TRBV5-6 to TRBJ2-7; D is undetermined. The germline V gene encodes CDR1 SGHDT and CDR2 YYEEEE. Trimming took off 4 bases at V and 0 bases at J, with 8 bases between the two ends. This CDR3 has 13 amino acids. CDR3 amino acids: CASSTFSSYEQYF. CDR3 sequence (DNA): TGTGCCAGCAGCACCTTCAGCTCCTACGAGCAGTACTTC.

The chain uses TRBV6-5 and TRBJ1-1, with D possibly matching TRBD1 (5 bases). Germline-derived CDR1 and CDR2 are MNHEY and SVGAGI. The V end was cut by 2 bases, the J end by 2 bases, with 12 bases between. The CDR3 length is 15 residues. Written as DNA, the CDR3 is TGTGCCAGCAGTTACAATATCCAGGGAAACACTGAAGCTTTCTTT. Its protein product is CASSYNIQGNTEAFF.

In its sample, this clone was seen once. This rearrangement joins TRBV19 to TRBJ2-5; perhaps TRBD2 as D (5 bases). The J call is uncertain, as TRBJ2-7 better fits the DNA end. The CDR3 runs 15 residues. Germline CDR1 LNHDA, CDR2 SQIVND (reference sequence). DNA of the CDR3: TGTGCCAGTAGTATAAGAGCGGCCAGCTCCTACGAGCAGTACTTC. Residues: CASSIRAASSYEQYF.

The CDR3 sequence: CASSPGQGRTDTQYF. The CDR3 nucleotides are TGCGCCAGCAGCCCGGGACAGGGCCGCACAGATACGCAGTATTTT. The J gene is TRBJ2-3, the V gene TRBV5-1, with 9 bases that match TRBD1. V was clipped by 4 bases and J by 1 base; unmatched bases: 4. Germline CDR1 SGHRS, CDR2 YFSETQ. The CDR3 sequence is 15 residues long.

The chain is built from TRBV9 and TRBJ2-1; 9 bases are a match to TRBD1. V was clipped by 2 bases and J by 7 bases; unmatched bases: 10. Germline-derived CDR1 and CDR2 are SGDLS and YYNGEE. This CDR3 has 16 amino acids. The CDR3 bases are TGTGCCAGCAGCGTCGGACCCGGGACAGGGTCTAATGAGCAGTTCTTC. Amino acid sequence: CASSVGPGTGSNEQFF.

This clone was seen more than once but under ten times. J is TRBJ1-1 and V is TRBV19; D possibly corresponds to TRBD1 (5 bases). V was trimmed by 0 bases and J by 11 bases, leaving 13 bases between them. Germline V CDR1 and CDR2: LNHDA, SQIVND (reference sequence). The CDR3 has 13 residues. The CDR3 loop is CASSIDWAGKAFF. The CDR3, as DNA: TGTGCCAGTAGTATAGATTGGGCAGGGAAGGCTTTCTTT.

This clone was seen a handful of times. The junction departs from germline at one end; a sequencing error may be responsible. The V gene is TRBV7-9, the J gene TRBJ2-3; 8 bases align to TRBD1. The CDR3 extends over 11 amino acids. CDR1 is SEHNR, CDR2 FQNEAQ, per germline (reference sequence). The CDR3 DNA follows: TGTGCCAGCAGCTCCGACAGGGGACCCAGTTTT. It specifies CASSSDRGPSF.